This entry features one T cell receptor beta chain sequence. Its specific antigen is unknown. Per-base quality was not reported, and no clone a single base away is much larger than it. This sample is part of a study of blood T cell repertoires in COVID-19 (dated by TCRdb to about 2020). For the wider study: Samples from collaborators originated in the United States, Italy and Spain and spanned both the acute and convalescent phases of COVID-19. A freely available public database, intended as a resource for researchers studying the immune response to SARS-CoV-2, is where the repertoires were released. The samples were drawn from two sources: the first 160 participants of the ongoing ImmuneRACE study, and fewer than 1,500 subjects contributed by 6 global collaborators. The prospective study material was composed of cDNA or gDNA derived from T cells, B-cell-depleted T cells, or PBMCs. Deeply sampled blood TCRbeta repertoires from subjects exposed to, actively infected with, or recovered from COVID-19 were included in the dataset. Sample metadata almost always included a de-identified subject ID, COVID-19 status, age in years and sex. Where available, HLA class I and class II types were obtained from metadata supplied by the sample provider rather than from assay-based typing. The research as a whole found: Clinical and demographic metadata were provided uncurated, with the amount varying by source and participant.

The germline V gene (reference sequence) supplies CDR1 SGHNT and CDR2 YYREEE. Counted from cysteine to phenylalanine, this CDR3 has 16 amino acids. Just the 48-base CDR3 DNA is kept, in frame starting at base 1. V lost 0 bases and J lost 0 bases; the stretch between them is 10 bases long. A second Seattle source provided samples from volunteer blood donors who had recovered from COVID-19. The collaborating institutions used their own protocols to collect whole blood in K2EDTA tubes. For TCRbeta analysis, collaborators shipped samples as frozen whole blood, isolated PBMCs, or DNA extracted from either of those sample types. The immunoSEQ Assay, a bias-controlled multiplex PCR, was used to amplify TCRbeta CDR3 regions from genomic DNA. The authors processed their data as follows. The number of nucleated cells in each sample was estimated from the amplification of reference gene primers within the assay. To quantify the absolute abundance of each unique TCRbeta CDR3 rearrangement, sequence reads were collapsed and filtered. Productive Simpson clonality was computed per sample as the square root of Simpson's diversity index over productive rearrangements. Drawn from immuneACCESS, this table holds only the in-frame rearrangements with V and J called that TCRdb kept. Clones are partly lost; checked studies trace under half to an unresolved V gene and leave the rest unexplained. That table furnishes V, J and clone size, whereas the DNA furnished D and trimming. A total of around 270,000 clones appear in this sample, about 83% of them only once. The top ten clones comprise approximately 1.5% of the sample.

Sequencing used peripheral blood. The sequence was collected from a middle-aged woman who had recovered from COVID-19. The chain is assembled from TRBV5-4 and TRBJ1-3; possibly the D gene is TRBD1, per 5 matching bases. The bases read TGTGCCAGCAGCTTGGTGGGGCCCGTCTCTGGAAACACCATATATTTT. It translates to CASSLVGPVSGNTIYF.